The source of this TCR beta chain is a study of technical replicates of blood from a handful of donors (dated by TCRdb to 2016 to 2017). V loses 3 bases of germline sequence and J loses 7 bases, and the interval between the two ends is 12 bases. The CDR3, from cysteine to phenylalanine, totals 13 residues. Only the CDR3 portion is preserved as DNA: 39 bases, with reading frame beginning at the first base. Reading the germline V gene (reference sequence) gives CDR1 GTSNPN and CDR2 SVGIG. The protocol used for the library was the immunoSEQ multiplex PCR assay. TCRdb holds this immuneACCESS table with in-frame rearrangements only. Some clones are missing; in checked studies, unresolved V genes explain under half, and the rest has no known cause. This sample is represented by 50,000 to 60,000 clones; 90% to 95% of them were singletons. The ten biggest clones cover approximately 3.9% of the sample. A word on this clone: Its target antigen remains unknown. Base quality data are lacking; no much larger clone is found one base away.

The sequence derives from a human donor in good health. Some clones in this sample may be carry-over from other donors' samples. Recombination linked TRBV30 to TRBJ1-4, with a tentative D gene TRBD1 over 6 matching bases. Sequenced: PBMCs. The CDR3 sequence is CAWSTGLGEKLFF. The DNA sequence is given as TGTGCCTGGAGCACAGGGTTAGGTGAAAAACTGTTTTTT.